Shown below are 5 T cell receptor beta chains from a single sample sequenced in a study of blood T cell repertoires in COVID-19. Profiled with immunoSEQ multiplex PCR; TCRdb holds only in-frame clones, not every one. The sample lists approximately 140,000 clones, 84% occurring once. The source material was peripheral blood. The origin of the receptors is a man under 40 with COVID-19, enrolled during active disease.

This rearrangement joins TRBV19 to TRBJ2-3; no clear D. Germline assignment: CDR1 LNHDA and CDR2 SQIVND (reference sequence). V was pared by 2 bases and J by 0 bases, with 6 bases between. The CDR3 is 14 amino acids. The DNA for the CDR3 is TGTGCCAGTAGTATAACTGCTAGCACAGATACGCAGTATTTT. The encoded protein is CASSITASTDTQYF.

The chain joins TRBV18 to TRBJ2-1; tentative D call: TRBD2 (5 bases). This CDR3 region has 13 residues. CDR1 and CDR2 from the germline V gene are KGHSH and LQKENI. The ends were cut back, 6 bases at V and 6 bases at J, with 12 bases in the middle. The CDR3 here is CASSRSGINEQFF. DNA of the CDR3: TGTGCCAGCTCGCGTTCCGGGATCAATGAGCAGTTCTTC.

J is TRBJ2-6 and V is TRBV19; no clear D. V was cut by 2 bases and J by 2 bases, with 7 bases left in between. Germline V CDR1 and CDR2: LNHDA, SQIVND (reference sequence). The CDR3 spans 15 residues. DNA of the CDR3: TGTGCCAGTAGTATATGGAGACCTGGGGCCAACGTCCTGACTTTC. Protein sequence: CASSIWRPGANVLTF. Based on the CDR3 plus reference TRBV19 and TRBJ2-6, the full variable domain is DGGITQSPKYLFRKEGQNVTLSCEQNLNHDAMYWYRQDPGQGLRLIYYSQIVNDFQKGDIAEGYSVSREKKESFPLTVTSAQKNPTAFYLCASSIWRPGANVLTFGAGSRLTVL.

The chain has TRBV11-2 and TRBJ2-2; TRBD2 matches 9 bases. This CDR3 is 15 amino acids long. Germline V gives CDR1 SGHAT, CDR2 FQNNGV. V shed 3 bases, J shed 4 bases, and the junction held 3 bases outside the gene matches. CDR3 region: CASSFLAGPTGELFF. The CDR3 nucleotides are TGTGCCAGCAGCTTCCTAGCGGGGCCCACCGGGGAGCTGTTTTTT. The full variable domain, rest sourced from reference TRBV11-2 and TRBJ2-2, is EAGVAQSPRYKIIEKRQSVAFWCNPISGHATLYWYQQILGQGPKLLIQFQNNGVVDDSQLPKDRFSAERLKGVDSTLKIQPAKLEDSAVYLCASSFLAGPTGELFFGEGSRLTVL.

This chain uses TRBV30 with TRBJ1-5; 7 bases map to TRBD1. In germline, CDR1 is GTSNPN, CDR2 SVGIG (reference sequence). The V and J ends lost 5 bases and 7 bases, in that order; junction bases with no gene match: 8. The CDR3 sequence is 13 residues long. The CDR3 sequence is CAWDTGVGQPQHF. The CDR3 nucleotides read TGTGCCTGGGATACAGGGGTGGGGCAGCCCCAGCATTTT. Filled out from reference TRBV30 and TRBJ1-5, the complete variable domain reads SQTIHQWPATLVQPVGSPLSLECTVEGTSNPNLYWYRQAAGRGLQLLFYSVGIGQISSEVPQNLSASRPQDRQFILSSKKLLLSDSGFYLCAWDTGVGQPQHFGDGTRLSIL.